Listed below are T cell receptor beta chains from one sample, sequenced in a study of healthy donors' naive CD4 and CD8 T cells. TCRdb fed the reads into MiXCR, producing one record per CDR3 protein. The sample yields around 200,000 distinct CDR3 sequences, around 70% seen once. Specimen: naive CD4+ and CD8+ T cells sorted from blood, pooled from several donors. Receptor source: a pool of human donors in good health; the sample pools cells from several healthy donors. The conserved cysteine and the conserved F or W are not part of the CDR3 here. The D gene is left open where the match is weak. For some rows the clone size is stated as once, few or many, or as a class when expanded; others skip it.

j_call v_call clone_size d_call cdr3_length cdr3_aa
TRBJ2-7 TRBV29-1 - - 14 SVEGLLLGNPYEQY
TRBJ2-7 TRBV20-1 - TRBD2 12 SASASGLLYEQY
TRBJ2-7 TRBV29-1 few - 11 SVARRGSYEQY
TRBJ1-2 TRBV14 - - 15 ASSQDGPSILYYGYT
TRBJ1-2 TRBV6-1 once - 11 ASSAAPNYGYT
TRBJ2-3 TRBV6-1 few - 9 ASRLKDTQY
TRBJ2-5 TRBV11-2 - - 11 ASSTALAQAQY
TRBJ1-1 TRBV13 - TRBD1 14 ASSPVLGTENTEAF
TRBJ2-5 TRBV7-7 - - 11 ASSRDDQETQY
TRBJ1-1 TRBV29-1 - - 9 SVSVPTEAF
TRBJ2-7 TRBV7-9 - TRBD1 17 ASSKPPGQGVYSGYEQY
TRBJ1-3 TRBV5-4 - - 13 ASSLGRNSGNTIY
TRBJ2-7 TRBV12-3/TRBV12-4 - TRBD1 13 ASSPRAGGPYEQY
TRBJ1-4 TRBV20-1 - - 11 SARDSTNEKLF
TRBJ2-7 TRBV29-1 - - 11 SVSDSFSYEQY
TRBJ2-2 TRBV29-1 - - 11 SVVSGFVGELF
TRBJ2-7 TRBV29-1 - TRBD1 11 SVEGQGPYEQY
TRBJ2-3 TRBV28 - TRBD2 14 ASSPGTSGSSDTQY
TRBJ1-5 TRBV20-1 - - 11 SASRGSNQPQH
TRBJ2-1 TRBV18 - TRBD1 12 ASSDDRGRAEQF
TRBJ2-1 TRBV6-5 - - 13 ASSPYSGSYNEQF
TRBJ1-2 TRBV6-5 - - 12 ASSPDSTRYGYT
TRBJ2-5 TRBV27 - - 11 ASSFAGQETQY
TRBJ2-2 TRBV29-1 few TRBD2 12 SVERGANTGELF
TRBJ1-2 TRBV5-4 - - 10 ASSADNYGYT
TRBJ1-1 TRBV2 - - 12 ASGQLLGDTEAF
TRBJ1-2 TRBV10-3 - TRBD1 12 AISDGTANYGYT